This is a list of T cell receptor beta chains from one sample in a study of graft-versus-host responses after intestinal transplantation. No antigen has been assigned to these receptors. Clones were sequenced by immunoSEQ multiplex PCR, and TCRdb holds only the in-frame ones, with some missing. The table lists roughly 50,000 clones, 92% of them singletons, with about 2.5% in the top ten. Material: unstimulated CD4+ T cells sorted from spleen or lymph node cells, obtained before transplant. These receptors all come from a human donor who was the organ donor for an intestinal transplant. The CDR3 runs from the conserved cysteine through the conserved F or W. The D gene is left open where the match is weak. Clone size is stated in some rows and not others, as once, few, many or a class when expanded.

NA TRBJ2-3 TRBV29-1 TRBD1 TGCAGCGTTGACGGGACAGGGGGCACAGATACGCAGTATTTT CSVDGTGGTDTQYF
NA TRBJ2-7 TRBV6-5 NA TGTGCCAGCAGTTACAGACACCTCTCCTACGAGCAGTACTTC CASSYRHLSYEQYF
NA TRBJ1-1 TRBV27 TRBD1 TGTGCCAGCAGTTTATCGGGGACAGTCGGGGAGGCTGAAGCTTTCTTT CASSLSGTVGEAEAFF
once TRBJ1-2 TRBV2 TRBD1 TGTGCCAGCAGGGGGGACAGTAACTATGGCTACACCTTC CASRGDSNYGYTF
NA TRBJ1-3 TRBV2 NA TGTGCCAGCAGTCGCAGATTTGACTCTGGAAACACCATATATTTT CASSRRFDSGNTIYF
NA TRBJ1-1 TRBV27 TRBD1 TGTGCCAGCAAGAATGACAGGGCAACCTCTGAAGCTTTCTTT CASKNDRATSEAFF
once TRBJ1-2 TRBV11-2 NA TGTGCCAGCAGCTATACAGGACTTACCTACTATGGCTACACCTTC CASSYTGLTYYGYTF
NA TRBJ2-5 TRBV28 TRBD2 TGTGCCAGCAGTTTAGCGGGAGTTAAAGAGACCCAGTACTTC CASSLAGVKETQYF
NA TRBJ2-2 TRBV5-1 TRBD2 TGCGCCAGCGGACTAGCGGGAGACACCGGGGAGCTGTTTTTT CASGLAGDTGELFF
NA TRBJ1-6 TRBV5-1 TRBD1 TGCGCTAGCAGCCGGGGAGGGACAGGGTACTCACCCCTCCACTTT CASSRGGTGYSPLHF
NA TRBJ2-5 TRBV11-3 NA TGTGCCAGCAGCTTAGATGGGTCCAGGGGAGAGACCCAGTACTTC CASSLDGSRGETQYF
once TRBJ1-5 TRBV28 NA TGTGCCAGCAGTTTTGTGGAAGTACGTCAGCCCCAGCATTTT CASSFVEVRQPQHF
once TRBJ1-2 TRBV2 NA TGTGCCAGCAGTAGGGATTCTAACTATGGCTACACCTTC CASSRDSNYGYTF
NA TRBJ2-3 TRBV5-1 NA TGCGCCAGCAGCTCGTTCGGGGGTGATACGCAGTATTTT CASSSFGGDTQYF
NA TRBJ2-3 TRBV4-1 NA TGCGCCAGCAGCCAAGATGTAGGCAGGTCTCGCACAGATACGCAGTATTTT CASSQDVGRSRTDTQYF
NA TRBJ1-4 TRBV28 TRBD1 TGTGCCAGCAGTCCGGGACAGGTCTATAATGAAAAACTGTTTTTT CASSPGQVYNEKLFF
NA TRBJ1-1 TRBV27 NA TGTGCCAGCAAAAGGTTAGGGGACACTGAAGCTTTCTTT CASKRLGDTEAFF
NA TRBJ2-1 TRBV7-2 NA TGTGCCAGCAGCTTTTCAGCGGCCAATGAGCAGTTCTTC CASSFSAANEQFF
NA TRBJ2-5 TRBV6-5 NA TGTGCCAGCAGCGAACCGAGGGAGACCCAGTACTTC CASSEPRETQYF
NA TRBJ2-7 TRBV6-5 NA TGTGCCAGCAGGGAGGGAAGTCCGATATACTACGAGCAGTACTTC CASREGSPIYYEQYF
NA TRBJ1-1 TRBV21-1 NA TGTGCCAGCAGCAAAGGACAGAACACTGAAGCTTTCTTT CASSKGQNTEAFF
NA TRBJ1-4 TRBV10-3 NA TGTGCCATCAGTGAGGGGAGTGAAAAACTGTTTTTT CAISEGSEKLFF
NA TRBJ2-1 TRBV7-6 TRBD2 TGTGCCAGCAGCCCCCAAAGGCTAGCGGGAGGGCGGGGTGAGCAGTTCTTC CASSPQRLAGGRGEQFF
NA TRBJ2-1 TRBV18 TRBD2 TGTGCCAGCTCACCACCTAGCGGGAACTACAATGAGCAGTTCTTC CASSPPSGNYNEQFF
NA TRBJ2-6 TRBV9 TRBD1 TGTGCCAGCAGCGTATCGGGACAGGGTGGGGCCAACGTCCTGACTTTC CASSVSGQGGANVLTF
NA TRBJ1-6 TRBV30 TRBD1 TGTGCCTGGAGTGATAGGGGGCGCTTCACTATCCATTCACCCCTCCACTTT CAWSDRGRFTIHSPLHF
NA TRBJ2-1 TRBV6-5 TRBD2 TGTGCCAGCAGTCCCGTCCTAGCGGCCAATGAGCAGTTCTTC CASSPVLAANEQFF
NA TRBJ2-2 TRBV4-1 NA TGCGCCAGCAGCCAAGGGATCAGTGCGAACACCGGGGAGCTGTTTTTT CASSQGISANTGELFF
NA TRBJ1-2 TRBV4-3 NA TGCGCCAGCAGCCAAGACACACAGATCTATGGCTACACCTTC CASSQDTQIYGYTF
NA TRBJ2-1 TRBV7-2 NA TGTGCCAGCAGCTTAAATCCGGGGGCGGGGTACAATGAGCAGTTCTTC CASSLNPGAGYNEQFF
NA TRBJ2-4 TRBV28 NA TGTGCCAGCAGCCTTGGACAGAACATTCAGTACTTC CASSLGQNIQYF
NA TRBJ1-2 TRBV15 TRBD1 TGTGCCACCAGCACCCGGACAGGGGAAAACTATGGCTACACCTTC CATSTRTGENYGYTF
NA TRBJ2-1 TRBV10-3 NA TGTGCCACCACGGAGCATTGGGGTGAGCAGTTCTTC CATTEHWGEQFF
NA TRBJ1-2 TRBV4-1 NA TGCGCCAGCAGCCAAGCTGTTTGGGCGGACTATGGCTACACCTTC CASSQAVWADYGYTF
NA TRBJ2-5 TRBV20-1 NA TGCAGTCTAGACAGGCAAGAGACCCAGTACTTC CSLDRQETQYF
NA TRBJ2-3 TRBV5-1 TRBD2 TGCGCCAGCAGCTTGACGGGGGACTACACAGATACGCAGTATTTT CASSLTGDYTDTQYF
NA TRBJ2-5 TRBV27 TRBD2 TGTGCCAGCAGTTCACTATCATTAGCGGGAGAAGGAGAGACCCAGTACTTC CASSSLSLAGEGETQYF
NA TRBJ1-1 TRBV6-6 NA TGTGCCAGCAGTTACGAGGAGACTGAAGCTTTCTTT CASSYEETEAFF
NA TRBJ1-5 TRBV6-1 NA TGTGCCAGCGGACTTAGCAATCAGCCCCAGCATTTT CASGLSNQPQHF
NA TRBJ2-4 TRBV10-3 TRBD2 TGTGCCATCAGTGAATTGAGGGAGGGGGCCAAAAACATTCAGTACTTC CAISELREGAKNIQYF
NA TRBJ1-1 TRBV15 NA TGTGCCACCAGCAGAGGGGACACTGAAGCTTTCTTT CATSRGDTEAFF
NA TRBJ2-7 TRBV7-2 NA TGTGCCAGCAGCTTAACAGGGTACGAGCAGTACTTC CASSLTGYEQYF
NA TRBJ2-7 TRBV28 TRBD1 TGTGCCAGCAGGACTCGGGACAGCTCCTACGAGCAGTACTTC CASRTRDSSYEQYF
NA TRBJ2-3 TRBV4-1 TRBD2 TGCGCCAGCAGCCAAGAAGCTAGCGGACCTAGCACAGATACGCAGTATTTT CASSQEASGPSTDTQYF
NA TRBJ2-1 TRBV30 TRBD2 TGTGCCTCAGAGCGGGAGGGCCGGAAGTTCTTC CASEREGRKFF
NA TRBJ2-5 TRBV10-3 NA TGTGCCATCAGTGGGGGGCCAGTCCCCTCTACTTGGGAGCAGTACTTC CAISGGPVPSTWEQYF
NA TRBJ1-5 TRBV28 TRBD1 TGTGCCAGCAGTCCACAGGGGAGAGGCAATCAGCCCCAGCATTTT CASSPQGRGNQPQHF
NA TRBJ2-3 TRBV7-3 NA TGTGCCAGCAGCTTAAGCTTCACAGATACGCAGTATTTT CASSLSFTDTQYF
NA TRBJ2-1 TRBV5-4 TRBD2 TGTGCCAGCAGCATCGGGACTAGCGGTTTAGAGCAGTTCTTC CASSIGTSGLEQFF
NA TRBJ2-2 TRBV29-1 NA TGCAGCGTTGGTCGGGGCTCCTCGAACACCGGGGAGCTGTTTTTT CSVGRGSSNTGELFF
NA TRBJ2-1 TRBV5-1 NA TGCGCCAGCAGCTTGAAAGCGTCCTACAATGAGCAGTTCTTC CASSLKASYNEQFF
NA TRBJ2-1 TRBV19 NA TGTGCCAGTAGTATCGGTGGCAATGAGCAGTTCTTC CASSIGGNEQFF
NA TRBJ1-6 TRBV7-9 NA TGTGCCAGCAGCCCCACGTATAATTCACCCCTCCACTTT CASSPTYNSPLHF
NA TRBJ2-7 TRBV21-1 NA TGTGTCAGCAGCAAAAAAATTCCGGGACTAGCGGCATACTACGAGCAGTACTTC CVSSKKIPGLAAYYEQYF
NA TRBJ2-5 TRBV5-4 TRBD2 TGTGCCAGCAGCTTCAGCCTAGCGGGAGTAGAGACCCAGTACTTC CASSFSLAGVETQYF
NA TRBJ2-7 TRBV5-6 TRBD2 TGTGCCAGCACCACAAGCGGGAGGGCCCTCTACGAGCAGTACTTC CASTTSGRALYEQYF
NA TRBJ2-1 TRBV5-3 TRBD2 TGTGCCAGAAGCCCGGGACTAAATGAGCAGTTCTTC CARSPGLNEQFF
NA TRBJ2-7 TRBV2 NA TGTGCCTCCCGCTACAGGTTGGGGGTCTACGAGCAGTACTTC CASRYRLGVYEQYF
NA TRBJ2-1 TRBV7-2 TRBD1 TGTGCCAGCAGCCTTCAAGGACAGGGCTACAATGAGCAGTTCTTC CASSLQGQGYNEQFF
few TRBJ2-2 TRBV19 NA TGTGCCAGTAGTTTACGGGGCCTCAACACCGGGGAGCTGTTTTTT CASSLRGLNTGELFF